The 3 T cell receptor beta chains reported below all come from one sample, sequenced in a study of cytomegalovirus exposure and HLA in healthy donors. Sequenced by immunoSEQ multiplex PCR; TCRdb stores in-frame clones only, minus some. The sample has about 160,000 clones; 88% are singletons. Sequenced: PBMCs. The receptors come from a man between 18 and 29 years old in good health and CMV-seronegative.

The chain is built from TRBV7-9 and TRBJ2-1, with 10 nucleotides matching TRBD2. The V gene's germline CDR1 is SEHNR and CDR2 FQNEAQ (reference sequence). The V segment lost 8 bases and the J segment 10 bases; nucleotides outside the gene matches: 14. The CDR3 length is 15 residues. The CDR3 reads CASSILSSGRGEQFF. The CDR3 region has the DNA TGTGCCAGCTCTATCCTCTCGAGCGGGAGGGGGGAGCAGTTCTTC.

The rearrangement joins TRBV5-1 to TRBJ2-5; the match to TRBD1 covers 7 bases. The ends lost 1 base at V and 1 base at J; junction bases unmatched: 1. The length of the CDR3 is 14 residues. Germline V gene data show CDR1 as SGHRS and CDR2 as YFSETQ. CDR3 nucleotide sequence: TGCGCCAGCAGCTTGTGGGACAGCCAAGAGACCCAGTACTTC. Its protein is CASSLWDSQETQYF.

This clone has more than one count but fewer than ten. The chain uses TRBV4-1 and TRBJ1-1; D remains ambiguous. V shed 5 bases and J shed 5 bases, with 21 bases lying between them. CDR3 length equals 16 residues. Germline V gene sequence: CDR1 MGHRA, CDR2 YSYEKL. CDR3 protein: CASSEGLSRPETEAFF. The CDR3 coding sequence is TGCGCCAGCAGCGAGGGCCTGTCCCGTCCGGAGACTGAAGCTTTCTTT.